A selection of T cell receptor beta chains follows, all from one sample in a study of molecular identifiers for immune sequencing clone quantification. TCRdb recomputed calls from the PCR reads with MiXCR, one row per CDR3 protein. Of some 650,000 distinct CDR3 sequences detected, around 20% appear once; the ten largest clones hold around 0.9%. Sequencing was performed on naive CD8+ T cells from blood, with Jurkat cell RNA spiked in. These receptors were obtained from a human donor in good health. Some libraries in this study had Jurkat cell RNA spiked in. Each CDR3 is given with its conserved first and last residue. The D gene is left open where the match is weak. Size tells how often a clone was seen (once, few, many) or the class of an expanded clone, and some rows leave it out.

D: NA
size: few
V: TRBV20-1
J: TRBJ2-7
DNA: TGCAGTGCTAGACCCGGGACCTCCAGAGAGCAGTACTTC
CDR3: CSARPGTSREQYF

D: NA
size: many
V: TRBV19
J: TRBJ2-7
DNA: TGTGCCAGTAGTATATTTCAGGGGCCCAGCTACGAGCAGTACTTC
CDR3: CASSIFQGPSYEQYF

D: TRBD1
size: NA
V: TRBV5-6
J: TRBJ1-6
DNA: TGTGCCAGCGGCTTGGTAGGCCAGGGGGTTTCACCCCTCCACTTT
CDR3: CASGLVGQGVSPLHF

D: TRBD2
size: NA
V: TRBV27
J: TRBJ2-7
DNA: TGTGCCAGCAGTTTAAAGTCGCGGGGGTACGAGCAGTACTTC
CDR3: CASSLKSRGYEQYF

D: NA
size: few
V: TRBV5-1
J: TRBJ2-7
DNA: TGCGCCAGCAGCTTGGCCGTTAACGGGTTATCCAACGAGCAGTACTTC
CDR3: CASSLAVNGLSNEQYF

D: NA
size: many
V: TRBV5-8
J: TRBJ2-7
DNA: TGTGCCAGCAGCTTTGTTGGGAGAGGCTCCTACGAGCAGTACTTC
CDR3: CASSFVGRGSYEQYF

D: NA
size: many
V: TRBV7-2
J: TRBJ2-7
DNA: TGTGCCAGCAGCGACCCTAGGGGACCGACTAACCCCTACGAGCAGTACTTC
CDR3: CASSDPRGPTNPYEQYF

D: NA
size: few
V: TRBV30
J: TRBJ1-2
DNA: TGTGCCTGGAGTGTCGGTTCCGGGGGTGGCTACACCTTC
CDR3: CAWSVGSGGGYTF

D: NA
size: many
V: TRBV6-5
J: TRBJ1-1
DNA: TGTGCCAGCAGTTACTCGAGGCAGGGATTCACTGAAGCTTTCTTT
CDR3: CASSYSRQGFTEAFF

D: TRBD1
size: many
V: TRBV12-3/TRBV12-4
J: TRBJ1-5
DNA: TGTGCCAGCACCCCAGGGACAGTAGATCAGCCCCAGCATTTT
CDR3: CASTPGTVDQPQHF

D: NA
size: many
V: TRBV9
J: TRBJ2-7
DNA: TGTGCCAGCAGCGTAGACGGGAACGAGCAGTACTTC
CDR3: CASSVDGNEQYF

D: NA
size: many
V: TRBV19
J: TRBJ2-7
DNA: TGTGCCAGTAGTATAGGTGGAGCCATCAACGAGCAGTACTTC
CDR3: CASSIGGAINEQYF

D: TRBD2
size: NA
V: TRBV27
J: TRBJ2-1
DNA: TGTGCCAGCAGTGCCGGGACTAGCGGGCGGTCCTACAATGAGCAGTTCTTC
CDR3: CASSAGTSGRSYNEQFF

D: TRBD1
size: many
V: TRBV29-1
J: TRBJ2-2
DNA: TGCAGCGTTGAAGGACAGGGGAGCACCGGGGAGCTGTTTTTT
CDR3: CSVEGQGSTGELFF

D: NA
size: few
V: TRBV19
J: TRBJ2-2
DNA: TGTGCCAGTAGTTTCTTTGAGGACACCGGGGAGCTGTTTTTT
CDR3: CASSFFEDTGELFF

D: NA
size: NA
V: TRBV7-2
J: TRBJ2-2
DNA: TGTACCAGCAGTTACGGGACGCCCAGGGAGCTGTTTTTT
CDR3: CTSSYGTPRELFF

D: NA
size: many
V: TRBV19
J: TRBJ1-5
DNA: TGTGCCAGTATTCCCCGGGACAGCAATCAGCCCCAGCATTTT
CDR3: CASIPRDSNQPQHF

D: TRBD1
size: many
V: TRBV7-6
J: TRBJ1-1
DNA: TGTGCCAGCAGCTTCAATACAGGGGAGGGTACTGAAGCTTTCTTT
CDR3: CASSFNTGEGTEAFF

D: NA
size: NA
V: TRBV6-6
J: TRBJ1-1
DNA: TGTGCCGGCAGTCTCACAAGGGGGGGGGACACTGAAGCTTTCTTT
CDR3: CAGSLTRGGDTEAFF

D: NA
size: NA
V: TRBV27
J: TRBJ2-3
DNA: TGTGCCAGCAGTTACTCGCCCAGGGTGAGCACAGATACGCAGTATTTT
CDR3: CASSYSPRVSTDTQYF

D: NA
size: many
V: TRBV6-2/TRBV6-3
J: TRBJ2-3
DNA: TGTGCCAGCAGTTACTCGGGACATGCCACAGATACGCAGTATTTT
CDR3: CASSYSGHATDTQYF

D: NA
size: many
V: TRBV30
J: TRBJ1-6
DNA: TGTGCCTGGAGTGGCCTGGGGGGAATGAATAATTCACCCCTCCACTTT
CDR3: CAWSGLGGMNNSPLHF

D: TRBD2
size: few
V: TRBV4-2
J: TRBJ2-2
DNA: TGTGCCAGCAGCACCAGCGGGAGGGCCCAGGTCGACACCGGGGAGCTGTTTTTT
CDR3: CASSTSGRAQVDTGELFF

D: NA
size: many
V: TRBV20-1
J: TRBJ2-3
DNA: TGCAGTGCTAGTACCGGGACATATGGCACAGATACGCAGTATTTT
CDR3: CSASTGTYGTDTQYF

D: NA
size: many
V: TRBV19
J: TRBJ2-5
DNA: TGTGCCAGTAGTCAACGCGATCAAGAGACCCAGTACTTC
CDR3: CASSQRDQETQYF

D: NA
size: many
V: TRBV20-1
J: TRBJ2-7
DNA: TGCAGTGCTAGACGAGACAGGTCAAGCTCCTACGAGCAGTACTTC
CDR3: CSARRDRSSSYEQYF

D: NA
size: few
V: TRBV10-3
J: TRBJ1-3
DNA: TGTGCCATCAGTGAGCCCCAAGACACCATATATTTT
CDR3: CAISEPQDTIYF

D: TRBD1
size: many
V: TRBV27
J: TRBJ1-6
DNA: TGTGCCAGCAGTGTCCGGGACAGGGAGTTCCGCTCCTATAATTCACCCCTCCACTTT
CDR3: CASSVRDREFRSYNSPLHF

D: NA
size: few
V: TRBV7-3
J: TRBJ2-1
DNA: TGTGCCAGCAGCACCGACTTGCCAGGGGCTGAGCAGTTCTTC
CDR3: CASSTDLPGAEQFF

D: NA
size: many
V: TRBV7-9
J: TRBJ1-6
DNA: TGTGCCAGCAGCTTAGGAGGGGCTTCACCCCTCCACTTT
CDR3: CASSLGGASPLHF

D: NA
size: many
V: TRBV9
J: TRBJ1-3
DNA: TGTGCCAGCAGCCCAGCAAGGAGTAACACCATATATTTT
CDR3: CASSPARSNTIYF

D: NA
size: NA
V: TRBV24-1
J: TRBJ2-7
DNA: TGTGCCACCAGTGATGGACAGTTACCCTACGAGCAGTACTTC
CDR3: CATSDGQLPYEQYF

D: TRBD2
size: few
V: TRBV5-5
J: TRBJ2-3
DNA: TGTGCCAGCAGCTTGAAAGGCGGGAGATACTCTAGCACAGATACGCAGTATTTT
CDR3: CASSLKGGRYSSTDTQYF

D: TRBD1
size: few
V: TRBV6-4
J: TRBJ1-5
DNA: TGTGCCAGCAGTGACTCTTACGGCTTGACAGGGAAACATCAGCCCCAGCATTTT
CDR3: CASSDSYGLTGKHQPQHF

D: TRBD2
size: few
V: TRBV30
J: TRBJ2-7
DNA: TGTGCCTGGTCGGGACTAGCGGTTTACTACGAGCAGTACTTC
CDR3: CAWSGLAVYYEQYF

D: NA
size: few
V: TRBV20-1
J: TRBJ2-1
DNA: TGCAGTGCTGAAGAGGTCAGCTCCTACAATGAGCAGTTCTTC
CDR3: CSAEEVSSYNEQFF

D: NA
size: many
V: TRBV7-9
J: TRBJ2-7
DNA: TGTGCCAGCAGCGGGGTCGAGGGGGAGCAGTACTTC
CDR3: CASSGVEGEQYF

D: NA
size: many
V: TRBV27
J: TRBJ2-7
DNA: TGTGCCAGCAGTATCTACGGGGGCTACGAGCAGTACTTC
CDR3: CASSIYGGYEQYF

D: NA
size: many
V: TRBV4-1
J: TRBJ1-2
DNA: TGCGCCAGCAGCCAAGATGGGGCAAACATCTATGGCTACACCTTC
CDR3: CASSQDGANIYGYTF

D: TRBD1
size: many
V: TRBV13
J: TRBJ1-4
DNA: TGTGCCAGCAGCTTTATGGGACAGGGAGATGAAAAACTGTTTTTT
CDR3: CASSFMGQGDEKLFF

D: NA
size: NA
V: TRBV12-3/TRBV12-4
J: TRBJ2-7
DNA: TGTGCCAGCAGTTGGACTATCTACGAGCAGTACTTC
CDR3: CASSWTIYEQYF

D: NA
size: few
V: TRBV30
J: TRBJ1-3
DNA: TGTGCCTGGAGTGTTGGACAGAGCTCTGGAAACACCATATATTTT
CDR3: CAWSVGQSSGNTIYF

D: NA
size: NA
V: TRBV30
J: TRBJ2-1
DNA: TGTGCCTTGGATTCAGGGGGACTCTACAATGCGCAGTTCTTC
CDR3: CALDSGGLYNAQFF

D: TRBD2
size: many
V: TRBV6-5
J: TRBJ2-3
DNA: TGTGCCAGCAGCCAACTAGCGGGGGGGAGCACAGATACGCAGTATTTT
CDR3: CASSQLAGGSTDTQYF

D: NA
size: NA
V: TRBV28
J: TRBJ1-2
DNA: TGTGCCAGCAGTCACACAAGGAACTATGGCTACACCTTC
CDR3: CASSHTRNYGYTF

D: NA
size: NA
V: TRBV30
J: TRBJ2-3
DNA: TGTGCCTGGGAGGGGGGACTAAACATGGCAGATACGCAGTATTTT
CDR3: CAWEGGLNMADTQYF

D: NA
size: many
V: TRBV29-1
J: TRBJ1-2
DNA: TGCAGCGCAAACGAAGAAGAAGGCTATGGCTACACCTTC
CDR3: CSANEEEGYGYTF

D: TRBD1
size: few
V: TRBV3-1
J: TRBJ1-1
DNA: TGTGCCAGCAGCCAAGATTGGCGGGACAGGGGGGGCACTGAAGCTTTCTTT
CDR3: CASSQDWRDRGGTEAFF

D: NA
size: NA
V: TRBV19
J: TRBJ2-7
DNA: TGTGCCAGTAGGCCGGGACCACACTACGAGCAGTACTTC
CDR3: CASRPGPHYEQYF

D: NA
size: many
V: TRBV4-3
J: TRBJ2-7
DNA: TGCGCCAGCAGCCAAGAGGACAGAAACTCCTACGAGCAGTACTTC
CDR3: CASSQEDRNSYEQYF

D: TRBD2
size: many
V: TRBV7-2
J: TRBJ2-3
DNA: TGTGCCAGCAGCTTGGGCGGGAGATGGACAGATACGCAGTATTTT
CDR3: CASSLGGRWTDTQYF

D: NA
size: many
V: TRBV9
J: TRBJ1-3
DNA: TGTGCCAGCAGCGTAGGCGACTCTGGAAACACCATATATTTT
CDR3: CASSVGDSGNTIYF

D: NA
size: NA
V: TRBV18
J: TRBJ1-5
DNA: TGTGCCAGCTCACCACCGGGAACAGGGCATCAGCCCCAGCATTTT
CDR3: CASSPPGTGHQPQHF

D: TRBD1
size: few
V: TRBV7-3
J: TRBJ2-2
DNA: TGTGCCAGCAGCTTATACAGGGGCGGAACCGGGGAGCTGTTTTTT
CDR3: CASSLYRGGTGELFF